This TCR beta chain was observed in a study of blood T cell repertoires in COVID-19 (dated by TCRdb to 2020 to 2022). Context from the whole study: The collaborator samples originated in the United States, Italy and Spain and spanned the acute and convalescent phases of COVID-19. The material from the prospective study consisted of cDNA or gDNA derived from T cells, B-cell-depleted T cells, or PBMCs. Deeply sampled blood TCRbeta repertoires from subjects exposed to, actively infected with, or recovered from COVID-19 were included in the dataset. The repertoires were made available in a free public database intended to serve as a resource for research on the immune response to SARS-CoV-2. Samples were obtained from the ongoing ImmuneRACE study (first 160 participants) and from 1,254 subjects provided by 6 global collaborators. The sample metadata nearly always contained a de-identified subject ID, COVID-19 status, age in years and sex. Where available, HLA class I and class II types were taken from metadata supplied by the sample provider and were not determined by assay-based typing. General conclusions and limits of the study: The quantity of clinical and demographic metadata differed by source and by participant and was supplied without curation.

Collaborating institutions collected whole blood in K2EDTA tubes following their own protocols. For TCRbeta analysis, collaborators shipped samples as frozen whole blood, isolated PBMCs, or DNA extracted from either of those sample types. TCRbeta CDR3 regions were amplified from genomic DNA using the immunoSEQ Assay, a bias-controlled multiplex PCR. Regarding the original processing steps: Nucleated cell counts per sample were estimated from amplification of reference gene primers within the assay. To quantify the absolute abundance of each unique TCRbeta CDR3 rearrangement, sequence reads were collapsed and filtered. For each sample, productive Simpson clonality was calculated by taking the square root of Simpson's diversity index across productive rearrangements. TCRdb holds this immuneACCESS table with in-frame rearrangements only. Some clones are missing; in checked studies, unresolved V genes explain under half, and the rest has no known cause. The D gene and trimming were derived from the DNA, and the V and J assignments and clone size from that table. The sample has under 300,000 clones on record, approximately 91% of them singletons. Around 0.8% of the sample is in the top ten clones.

The sample holds one count of this clone. Its antigen is still unknown. Base qualities are not provided; no much larger clone lies one nucleotide away. The V end gives up 4 bases and the J end 5 bases, leaving 7 bases in the junction not matched to a gene. The CDR3 sequence holds 16 residues, the cysteine and phenylalanine included. Only the CDR3 DNA is retained, 48 bases long and in frame from the first base. Via the germline V gene, CDR1 is SGHTA and CDR2 FQGNSA. The receptor was isolated from a woman aged 25 to 45 with acute or convalescent COVID-19. Sequenced: peripheral blood. The chain uses TRBV7-2 and TRBJ2-2; TRBD1 matches 10 bases in the middle. The nucleotide sequence reads TGTGCCAGCAGCTCAGGACAGGGGGTAAAGACCGGGGAGCTGTTTTTT. Its protein is CASSSGQGVKTGELFF.